These 7 T cell receptor beta chains share one sample of origin, sequenced in a study of T cell repertoires and HLA-DP antigens. The antigens for these receptors are not known. The assay was immunoSEQ multiplex PCR, and TCRdb's table has in-frame clones only and misses some. The table has over 100,000 clones, 85% to 95% seen once; the top ten hold under 0.35%. Input material: CD4+ T cells from PBMCs. These receptors all come from a woman aged 18-29 years in good health and CMV-seronegative.

The V call is TRBV30, the J call TRBJ1-1; D gene uncertain. The V end was cut by 5 bases, the J end by 4 bases, with 23 bases between. Germline lookup yields CDR1 GTSNPN and CDR2 SVGIG (reference sequence). The CDR3 is 16 residues long. The CDR3 DNA follows: TGTGCCTGGGCAAACTATAATCGGCGGGTGGGCACTGAAGCTTTCTTT. This codes for CAWANYNRRVGTEAFF.

The genes are TRBV10-2 and TRBJ1-5; possible D gene TRBD1, 6 bases. V gave up 3 bases and J gave up 0 bases, with 12 bases separating them. The CDR3 extends over 16 amino acids. CDR1 WSHSY and CDR2 SAAADI come from the germline V gene. The CDR3 protein is CASSDTGALSNQPQHF. CDR3 coding DNA: TGCGCCAGCAGTGATACGGGGGCCCTTAGCAATCAGCCCCAGCATTTT.

The chain carries TRBV5-1 and TRBJ2-3; 8 bases are shared with TRBD1. The CDR3 extends over 16 amino acids. V was clipped by 0 bases and J by 4 bases; unmatched bases: 7. Germline V lookup: CDR1 SGHRS, CDR2 YFSETQ. In DNA, the CDR3 is TGCGCCAGCAGCTTGGGGGGGACAGGCGGTCCAGATACGCAGTATTTT. The encoded protein is CASSLGGTGGPDTQYF.

This clone turned up a few times. This chain joins TRBV7-9 and TRBJ1-1; D is perhaps TRBD1 (5 bases). The V end lost 4 bases, the J end lost 8 bases, and 14 bases lay between the germline ends. Germline V gives CDR1 SEHNR, CDR2 FQNEAQ (reference sequence). The CDR3 runs 13 residues. The CDR3 spells CASSSYSGIEAFF. For the CDR3, the DNA is TGTGCCAGCAGCTCCTACTCAGGGATAGAAGCTTTCTTT.

This clone showed up just once. The chain combines TRBV7-9 with TRBJ2-7; D remains unclear. CDR1 is SEHNR and CDR2 is FQNEAQ in the germline V gene (reference sequence). CDR3 length: 14 residues. V gave up 0 bases and J gave up 0 bases, with 6 bases separating them. CDR3 bases: TGTGCCAGCAGCTTAGCATTGGTCTCCTACGAGCAGTACTTC. This sequence encodes CASSLALVSYEQYF.

The rearrangement uses TRBV9 and TRBJ2-1; 7 nucleotides align to TRBD2. Trimming cost V 0 bases and J 7 bases; bases outside gene matches: 7. The CDR3 consists of 15 residues. CDR1 is SGDLS, CDR2 YYNGEE, per germline. As DNA, the CDR3 is TGTGCCAGCAGCGTAGAAGCGGGATATGAAAATGAGCAGTTCTTC. Its protein product is CASSVEAGYENEQFF.

This CDR3 is CASGSGAGEYGYTF. DNA for the CDR3: TGTGCCAGCGGAAGTGGTGCAGGAGAGTATGGCTACACCTTC. V gene TRBV7-3 combines with J gene TRBJ1-2; unclear D gene. The CDR3 totals 14 residues. The V end lost 8 bases, the J end lost 5 bases, and 18 bases lay between the germline ends. From germline, CDR1 is SGHTA and CDR2 FQGTGA.